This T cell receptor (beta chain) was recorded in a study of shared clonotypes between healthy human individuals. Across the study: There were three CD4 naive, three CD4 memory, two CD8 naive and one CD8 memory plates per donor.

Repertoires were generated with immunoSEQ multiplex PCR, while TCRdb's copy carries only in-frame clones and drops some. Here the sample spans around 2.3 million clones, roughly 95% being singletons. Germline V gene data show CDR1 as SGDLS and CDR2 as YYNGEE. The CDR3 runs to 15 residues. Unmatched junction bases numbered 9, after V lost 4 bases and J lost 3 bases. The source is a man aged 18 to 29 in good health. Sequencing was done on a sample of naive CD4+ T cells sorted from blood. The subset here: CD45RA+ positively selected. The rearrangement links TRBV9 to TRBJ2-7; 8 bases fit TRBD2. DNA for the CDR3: TGTGCCAGCAGCTGGGGGAGCGGGAGCCTCTACGAGCAGTACTTC. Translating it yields CASSWGSGSLYEQYF.